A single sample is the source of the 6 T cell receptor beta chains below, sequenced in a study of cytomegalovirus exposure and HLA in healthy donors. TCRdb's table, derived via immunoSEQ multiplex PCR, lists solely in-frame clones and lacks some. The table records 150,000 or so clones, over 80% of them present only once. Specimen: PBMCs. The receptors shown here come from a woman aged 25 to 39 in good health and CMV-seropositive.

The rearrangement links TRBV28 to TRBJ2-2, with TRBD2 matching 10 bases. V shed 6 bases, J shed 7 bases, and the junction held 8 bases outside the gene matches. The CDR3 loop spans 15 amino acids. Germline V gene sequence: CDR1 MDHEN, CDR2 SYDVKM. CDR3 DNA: TGTGCCAGCAGAGTCCAGAGCGGGAGGGGCGGGGAGCTGTTTTTT. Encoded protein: CASRVQSGRGGELFF.

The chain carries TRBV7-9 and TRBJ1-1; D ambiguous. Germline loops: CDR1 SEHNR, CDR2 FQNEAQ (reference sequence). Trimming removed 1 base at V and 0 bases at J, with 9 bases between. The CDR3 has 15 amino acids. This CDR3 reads CASSLGAQLNTEAFF. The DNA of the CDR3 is TGTGCCAGCAGCTTAGGGGCCCAATTGAACACTGAAGCTTTCTTT.

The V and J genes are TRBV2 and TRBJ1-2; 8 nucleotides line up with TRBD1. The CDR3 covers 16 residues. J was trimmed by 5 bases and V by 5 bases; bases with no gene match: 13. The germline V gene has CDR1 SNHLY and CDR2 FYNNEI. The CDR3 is CASSPGQALLLYGYTF. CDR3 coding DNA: TGTGCCAGCAGTCCGGGACAGGCCCTACTCTTATATGGCTACACCTTC. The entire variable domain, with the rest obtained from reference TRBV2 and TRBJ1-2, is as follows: EPEVTQTPSHQVTQMGQEVILRCVPISNHLYFYWYRQILGQKVEFLVSFYNNEISEKSEIFDDQFSVERPDGSNFTLKIRSTKLEDSAMYFCASSPGQALLLYGYTFGSGTRLTVV.

CDR3: CASSYGRATEAFF. Here the CDR3 DNA reads TGTGCCAGCAGTTACGGCAGGGCCACTGAAGCTTTCTTT. V is TRBV6-6 and J is TRBJ1-1, with D maybe TRBD1 (5 bases). CDR3 length: 13 residues. The V end lost 2 bases, the J end lost 4 bases, and 8 bases lay between the germline ends. Germline V gives CDR1 MNHNY, CDR2 SVGAGI (reference sequence).

In DNA, the CDR3 is TGTGCCAGCAGCTCTAATCAGGGTTTTGGCACTGAAGCTTTCTTT. This sequence encodes CASSSNQGFGTEAFF. This sequence joins TRBV5-4 and TRBJ1-1; D may be TRBD1 (5 bases). The CDR3 contains 15 residues. The V end was cut by 3 bases, the J end by 4 bases, with 16 bases between. CDR1 and CDR2 (germline): SGHNT, YYREEE (reference sequence).

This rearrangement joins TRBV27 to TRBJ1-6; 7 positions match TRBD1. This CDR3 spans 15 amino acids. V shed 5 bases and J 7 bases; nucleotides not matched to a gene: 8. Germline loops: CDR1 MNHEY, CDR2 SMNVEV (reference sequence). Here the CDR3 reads CASSPGTVSNSPLHF. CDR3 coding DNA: TGTGCCAGCAGTCCCGGGACAGTCTCCAATTCACCCCTCCACTTT.